One sample yielded the 9 T cell receptor beta chains listed below, sequenced in a study of cytomegalovirus exposure and HLA in healthy donors. This PCR relied on a set of 60 Vbeta primers and 13 Jbeta primers. TCRdb's table, derived via immunoSEQ multiplex PCR, lists solely in-frame clones and lacks some. The sample yields about 91,000 clones, of which the top ten take up around 3.4%. The sample consisted of PBMCs. The source of these receptors is a woman aged 30 to 39 in good health and CMV-seronegative.

The chain couples TRBV6-5 to TRBJ2-2; D unresolved. CDR3 length equals 15 residues. CDR1 MNHEY and CDR2 SVGAGI come from the germline V gene. Trimming cost V 2 bases and J 7 bases, with 14 bases left between them. The CDR3 DNA is TGTGCCAGCAGTTACGGCAGGCGCGTTTTCGGGGAGCTGTTTTTT. Protein product: CASSYGRRVFGELFF.

V usage is TRBV19 and J usage is TRBJ2-2, with D maybe TRBD1 (6 bases). CDR1 LNHDA and CDR2 SQIVND come from the germline V gene (reference sequence). This CDR3 comprises 15 residues. V gave up 3 bases and J gave up 4 bases, with 12 bases separating them. CDR3 in amino acids: CASSIPNRATGELFF. The CDR3, as DNA: TGTGCCAGTAGTATCCCTAACAGGGCCACCGGGGAGCTGTTTTTT.

The chain has TRBV5-3 and TRBJ1-2; 7 bases agree with TRBD1. TRBV5-3 is an open reading frame, and its role is uncertain. The J segment lost 3 bases and the V segment lost 0 bases, leaving 5 bases of the junction unmatched. The CDR3 is 15 residues long. CDR3 amino acids: CARSLAGTVDYGYTF. The CDR3 DNA follows: TGTGCCAGAAGCTTGGCCGGGACAGTCGACTATGGCTACACCTTC.

Regarding this clone: This CDR3 is also generated by other DNA sequences in the sample. CDR3 sequence reads: CASSLPPQRESPFEQFF. The CDR3 DNA follows: TGTGCCAGCAGCCTACCCCCCCAGCGGGAGTCGCCCTTCGAGCAGTTCTTC. The J gene is TRBJ2-1, the V gene TRBV4-2; 8 positions agree with TRBD2. The V gene end was trimmed by 4 bases and the J gene end by 10 bases; junction bases not matched to a gene: 18. Germline-derived CDR1 and CDR2 are LGHNA and YNFKEQ. This CDR3 is 17 amino acids long.

The genes are TRBV5-1 and TRBJ2-7; 7 bases fit TRBD1. Unmatched junction bases numbered 9, after V lost 0 bases and J lost 6 bases. Germline V gene sequence: CDR1 SGHRS, CDR2 YFSETQ. CDR3 length: 15 residues. The CDR3 sequence: CASSLEGATPGEQYF. The CDR3, as DNA: TGCGCCAGCAGCTTGGAGGGGGCAACGCCGGGCGAGCAGTACTTC.

The CDR3 coding sequence is TGTGCCAGCTTCGTCACAGATACGCAGTATTTT. This sequence encodes CASFVTDTQYF. This rearrangement joins TRBV18 to TRBJ2-3, with D unresolved. CDR1 is KGHSH, CDR2 LQKENI, per germline. V was trimmed by 7 bases and J by 2 bases, leaving 4 bases between them. This CDR3 is built from 11 residues.

The V gene is TRBV10-3, the J gene TRBJ2-7; D not resolved. Germline CDR1 is ENHRY and CDR2 is SYGVKD. The V end lost 3 bases, the J end lost 3 bases, and 12 bases lay between the germline ends. The CDR3 spans 14 residues. The CDR3 loop reads CAISDGDPYYEQYF. DNA of the CDR3: TGTGCCATCAGTGACGGAGACCCCTACTACGAGCAGTACTTC.

V and J are TRBV28 and TRBJ1-2, with D perhaps TRBD1 (6 bases). V was shortened by 4 bases and J by 0 bases, with 12 bases between the two germline ends. The CDR3 is made up of 15 amino acids. Germline assignment: CDR1 MDHEN and CDR2 SYDVKM. CDR3 in amino acids: CASSSPTGANYGYTF. Here the CDR3 DNA reads TGTGCCAGCAGTTCACCGACAGGAGCTAACTATGGCTACACCTTC.

The chain joins TRBV6-5 to TRBJ2-5; D is unclear. V lost 8 bases and J 6 bases, leaving 16 bases between the germline ends. The CDR3 runs 13 residues. The germline V gene has CDR1 MNHEY and CDR2 SVGAGI. CDR3 region: CASGDTPRKTQYF. The CDR3 DNA reads as TGTGCCAGCGGTGACACGCCTCGGAAGACCCAGTACTTC.